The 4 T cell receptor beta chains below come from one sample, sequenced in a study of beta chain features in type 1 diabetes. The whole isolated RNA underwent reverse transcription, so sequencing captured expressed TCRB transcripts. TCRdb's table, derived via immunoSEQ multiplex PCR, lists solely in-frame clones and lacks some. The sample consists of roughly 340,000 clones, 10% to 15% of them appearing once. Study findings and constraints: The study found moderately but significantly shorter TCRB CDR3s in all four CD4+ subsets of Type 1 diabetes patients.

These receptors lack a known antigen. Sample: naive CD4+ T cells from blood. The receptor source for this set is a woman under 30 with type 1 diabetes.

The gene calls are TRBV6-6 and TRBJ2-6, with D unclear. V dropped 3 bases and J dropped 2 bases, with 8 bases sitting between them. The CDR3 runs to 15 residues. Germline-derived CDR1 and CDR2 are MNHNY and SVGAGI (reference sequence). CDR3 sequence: CASSYSLAGANVLTF. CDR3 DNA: TGTGCCAGCAGTTATAGTCTGGCTGGGGCCAACGTCCTGACTTTC.

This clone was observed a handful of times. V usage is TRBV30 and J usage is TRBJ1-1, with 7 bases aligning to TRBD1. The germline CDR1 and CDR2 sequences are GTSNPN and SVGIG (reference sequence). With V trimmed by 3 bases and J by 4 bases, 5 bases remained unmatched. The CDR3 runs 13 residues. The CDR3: CAWSLTGATEAFF. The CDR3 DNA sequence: TGTGCCTGGAGCCTAACAGGGGCCACTGAAGCTTTCTTT.

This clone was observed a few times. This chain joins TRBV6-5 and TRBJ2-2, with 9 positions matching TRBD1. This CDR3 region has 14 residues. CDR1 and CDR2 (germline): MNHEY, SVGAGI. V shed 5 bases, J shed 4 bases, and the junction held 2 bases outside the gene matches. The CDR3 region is CASSGQGITGELFF. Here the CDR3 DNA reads TGTGCCAGCAGTGGACAGGGGATCACCGGGGAGCTGTTTTTT.

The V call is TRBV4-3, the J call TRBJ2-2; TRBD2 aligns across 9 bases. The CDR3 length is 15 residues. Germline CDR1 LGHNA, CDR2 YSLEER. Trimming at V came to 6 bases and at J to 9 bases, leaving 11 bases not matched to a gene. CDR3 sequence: CASRKGAGGSRELFF. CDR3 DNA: TGCGCCAGCAGGAAAGGGGCGGGAGGGTCCCGGGAGCTGTTTTTT.